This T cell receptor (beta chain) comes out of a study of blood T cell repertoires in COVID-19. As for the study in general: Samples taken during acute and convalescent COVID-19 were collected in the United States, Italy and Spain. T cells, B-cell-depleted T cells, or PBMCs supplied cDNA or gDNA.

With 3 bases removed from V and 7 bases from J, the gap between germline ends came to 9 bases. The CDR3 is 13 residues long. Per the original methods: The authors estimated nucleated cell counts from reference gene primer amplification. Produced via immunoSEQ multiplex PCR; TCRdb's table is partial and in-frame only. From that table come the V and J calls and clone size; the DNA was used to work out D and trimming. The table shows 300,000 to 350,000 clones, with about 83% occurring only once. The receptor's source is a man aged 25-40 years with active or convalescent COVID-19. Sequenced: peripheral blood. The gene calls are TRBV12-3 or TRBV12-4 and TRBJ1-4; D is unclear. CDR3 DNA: TGTGCCAGCAGTTTGGCAGGAGGTGAAAAACTGTTTTTT. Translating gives CASSLAGGEKLFF.